A selection of T cell receptor beta chains follows, all from one sample in a study of blood T cell repertoires in COVID-19. This table comes from immunoSEQ multiplex PCR, and its TCRdb copy is limited to in-frame clones, with some not included. The sample comprises about 180,000 clones, approximately 90% of which are singletons, and less than 3% rests with the top ten. The sample was peripheral blood. The receptor source for this set is a woman aged 25 to 39 with active or convalescent COVID-19. CDR3s include the opening cysteine and the closing phenylalanine or tryptophan. Fields, in order: J gene, clone size, D gene, V gene, CDR3 DNA, CDR3 protein. The D gene is left open where the match is weak. Some rows mark clone size as missing; the rest say once, few, many or name a class of expanded clone.

TRBJ2-5 | . | . | TRBV7-9 | TGTGCCAGCAGCCTGGACACGTACCAAGAGACCCAGTACTTC | CASSLDTYQETQYF
TRBJ1-1 | few | TRBD1 | TRBV3-1/TRBV3-2 | TGTGCCAGCAGCCAAGCACAGGGGGCCTTCTCGAACACTGAAGCTTTCTTT | CASSQAQGAFSNTEAFF
TRBJ2-3 | once | . | TRBV11-2 | TGTGCCAGCAGCGGGACTAGCACAGATACGCAGTATTTT | CASSGTSTDTQYF
TRBJ1-5 | . | . | TRBV19 | TGTGCCAGTAGTGGGGCCTATCATCAACCCCAGCATTTT | CASSGAYHQPQHF
TRBJ2-7 | . | . | TRBV19 | TGTGCCAGTAGTTACGGAGGTCGCGACGAGCAGTACTTC | CASSYGGRDEQYF
TRBJ2-1 | . | TRBD2 | TRBV5-1 | TGCGCCAGCAGCTTGGTAGTAGCGGGGGGTAATGAGCAGTTCTTC | CASSLVVAGGNEQFF
TRBJ2-2 | . | TRBD2 | TRBV5-4 | TGTGCCAGCAGCATCGGACTAGCGACCACCGGGGAGCTGTTTTTT | CASSIGLATTGELFF
TRBJ1-5 | . | . | TRBV6-5 | TGTGCCACCTGGAACGTGAGACAAATTGAGCCCCAGCATTTT | CATWNVRQIEPQHF
TRBJ2-5 | . | . | TRBV3-1/TRBV3-2 | TGTGCCAGCAGCCGCGGGACTCTGCAAGAGACCCAGTACTTC | CASSRGTLQETQYF
TRBJ1-5 | . | . | TRBV27 | TGTGCCAGCAGTTCAATACTCCGCAATCAGCCCCAGCATTTT | CASSSILRNQPQHF
TRBJ1-1 | . | TRBD1 | TRBV7-2 | TGTGCCAGCAGCTACAGGGGAGGCACTGAAGCTTTCTTT | CASSYRGGTEAFF
TRBJ2-7 | once | . | TRBV28 | TGTGCCAGCAGTTTTAGTCCTCCCGGCTACGAGCAGTACTTC | CASSFSPPGYEQYF
TRBJ1-2 | few | TRBD1 | TRBV6-5 | TGTGCCAGCAGTTCCGACAGGGTTTGGAACACCTTC | CASSSDRVWNTF
TRBJ1-4 | . | . | TRBV10-3 | TGTGCCACCGGAGCGGGGGCTCCTAATGAAAAACTGTTTTTT | CATGAGAPNEKLFF
TRBJ1-6 | . | . | TRBV21-1 | TGTGCCAGCAGCAAAGATGGGACTCCCCTCCACTTT | CASSKDGTPLHF
TRBJ2-5 | . | . | TRBV24-1 | TGTGCCACCAGTGAGGGCGGGACAGCACAAGAGACCCAGTACTTC | CATSEGGTAQETQYF
TRBJ1-4 | . | TRBD1 | TRBV30 | TGTGCCTGGAGTGGGACAGGGAAGGTTGAAAAACTGTTTTTT | CAWSGTGKVEKLFF
TRBJ2-3 | . | TRBD2 | TRBV6-1 | TGTGCCAGCAGTGAAAGCGGGGGGGCCCCAGATACGCAGTATTTT | CASSESGGAPDTQYF
TRBJ2-6 | few | . | TRBV5-4 | TGTGCCAGCAGCTTGGTTTTGTGGGCAGAGCTTGGCTCTGGGGCCAACGTCCTGACTTTC | CASSLVLWAELGSGANVLTF
TRBJ1-2 | . | TRBD1 | TRBV5-1 | TGCGCCAGCAGTCAGGTTCCCGTCGGGACAGGGGACTATGGCTACACCTTC | CASSQVPVGTGDYGYTF
TRBJ1-5 | . | . | TRBV19 | TGTGCCAGTAGAAAGGGCAGGGAGGGTCAGCCCCAGCATTTT | CASRKGREGQPQHF
TRBJ2-5 | once | . | TRBV3-1/TRBV3-2 | TGTGCCAGCAGCCAAGACCCACGGGGTTGGCAAGAGACCCAGTACTTC | CASSQDPRGWQETQYF
TRBJ2-7 | . | TRBD2 | TRBV3-1/TRBV3-2 | TGTGCCAGCAGCCCTGAACTCCTTACTAGCGGGGGCACCTACGAGCAGTACTTC | CASSPELLTSGGTYEQYF
TRBJ2-1 | . | . | TRBV19 | TGTGCCAGTAGTATAGACCTAGAGTATGAGCAGTTCTTC | CASSIDLEYEQFF
TRBJ1-5 | . | . | TRBV13 | TGTGCCAGCAGCAGAGGGAGTAATCAGCCCCAGCATTTT | CASSRGSNQPQHF
TRBJ2-1 | . | TRBD2 | TRBV11-2 | TGTGCCAGCAGCTCCTGGACTAGCGGGAGCTACAATGAGCAGTTCTTC | CASSSWTSGSYNEQFF
TRBJ2-5 | . | TRBD1 | TRBV18 | TGTGCCAGCTCACCAGGCCTTACAGGGGTTGGCGAGACCCAGTACTTC | CASSPGLTGVGETQYF
TRBJ1-2 | . | . | TRBV28 | TGTGCCAGCAGTACTACAGGGATCGGCTATGGCTACACCTTC | CASSTTGIGYGYTF
TRBJ1-4 | . | TRBD1 | TRBV30 | TGTGCCTGGAATCGACAGGGGAATGAAAAACTGTTTTTT | CAWNRQGNEKLFF
TRBJ1-2 | . | . | TRBV5-5 | TGTGCCAGCAGCGTCCGGGATCTGGTAGGTGGCTACACCTTC | CASSVRDLVGGYTF
TRBJ1-1 | . | TRBD1 | TRBV19 | TGTGCCAGTAGCCCCAATAGACAGGGGAGAACCAACACTGAAGCTTTCTTT | CASSPNRQGRTNTEAFF
TRBJ1-5 | . | TRBD1 | TRBV5-6 | TGTGCCAGCAGCTTGCAGGGGGCACAGCCCCAGCATTTT | CASSLQGAQPQHF
TRBJ2-5 | . | . | TRBV5-6 | TGTGCCAGCAGCTTTGGTTCTAGCCAGCTATTTGCCCAAGAGACCCAGTACTTC | CASSFGSSQLFAQETQYF
TRBJ1-6 | . | . | TRBV5-1 | TGCGCCAGCAGCTTGGGCAGGGGCGGAAATTCACCCCTCCACTTT | CASSLGRGGNSPLHF
TRBJ1-1 | . | TRBD1 | TRBV5-1 | TGCGCCAGCAGCGCCGGGGACAGGGTTGTGAACACTGAAGCTTTCTTT | CASSAGDRVVNTEAFF
TRBJ1-1 | . | . | TRBV5-4 | TGTGCCAGCAGCCCTGCGGGAGGGCGCGGGGCTGAAGCTTTCTTT | CASSPAGGRGAEAFF
TRBJ1-2 | once | . | TRBV2 | TGTGCCAGCAGTTGGGACAACCCTAATGGCTACACCTTC | CASSWDNPNGYTF
TRBJ2-2 | . | TRBD2 | TRBV3-1/TRBV3-2 | TGTGCCAGCAGCCAAGATCGGTTAGCGGGGGTCAACACCGGGGAGCTGTTTTTT | CASSQDRLAGVNTGELFF
TRBJ2-6 | . | TRBD1 | TRBV28 | TGTGCCAGCAGTTCCCTACATCCGGGACAGGGGGATTCTGGGGCCAACGTCCTGACTTTC | CASSSLHPGQGDSGANVLTF
TRBJ1-1 | . | . | TRBV19 | TGTGCCAGTAGTATAGATTCCGGGGGTCTGGACACTGAAGCTTTCTTT | CASSIDSGGLDTEAFF
TRBJ1-1 | . | . | TRBV9 | TGTGCCAGCAGCTCGGGACTGACGAACACTGAAGCTTTCTTT | CASSSGLTNTEAFF
TRBJ2-1 | . | TRBD2 | TRBV4-1 | TGCGCCAGCAGCCAAGAAGGTTTGACTAGCGGTAACAATGAGCAGTTCTTC | CASSQEGLTSGNNEQFF
TRBJ2-7 | . | . | TRBV4-1 | TGCGCCAGCAGCCAAGATACGGCAGGGAAGTCCTACGAGCAGTACTTC | CASSQDTAGKSYEQYF
TRBJ1-3 | . | . | TRBV12-3/TRBV12-4 | TGTGCCAGCAGTTTAGGGCTGTTAAACACCATATATTTT | CASSLGLLNTIYF
TRBJ1-2 | once | TRBD1 | TRBV4-1 | TGCGCCAGCAGCCCCACGGGAGACAGGGGGCATACTAACTATGGCTACACCTTC | CASSPTGDRGHTNYGYTF
TRBJ2-3 | once | TRBD1 | TRBV7-9 | TGTGCCAGCAGCTTACACCAGGGGGCTAGCACAGATACGCAGTATTTT | CASSLHQGASTDTQYF
TRBJ1-3 | . | . | TRBV7-9 | TGTGCCAGCAGCTTCGGGACAACTGGAAACACCATATATTTT | CASSFGTTGNTIYF
TRBJ2-3 | . | TRBD2 | TRBV28 | TGTGCCAGCAACATCCAGCGGGAGTTAACAGATACGCAGTATTTT | CASNIQRELTDTQYF
TRBJ1-2 | . | TRBD1 | TRBV24-1 | TGTGCCACCAGTGAAACCGGGACAGCCAACTATGGCTACACCTTC | CATSETGTANYGYTF
TRBJ1-2 | . | . | TRBV29-1 | TGCAGCGTTGGCCGGCAGCGCTATGGCTACACCTTC | CSVGRQRYGYTF
TRBJ2-1 | . | TRBD2 | TRBV9 | TGTGCCAGCAGCGTAGATGGACTAGGAAGCACTGAGCAGTTCTTC | CASSVDGLGSTEQFF